This TCR beta chain was documented in a study of blood T cell repertoires in COVID-19. Study background: Sample material is recorded as cDNA or gDNA derived from T cells, B-cell-depleted T cells, or PBMCs.

Authors' analysis steps: Reference gene primer amplification gave nucleated cell count estimates. Profiled with immunoSEQ multiplex PCR; TCRdb holds only in-frame clones, not every one. V and J calls plus clone size are reproduced from that table; the DNA served to infer D and trimming. The table records nearly 350,000 clones, around four fifths of them present only once. The sample holds one count of this clone. The CDR3 runs to 13 residues. V gave up 0 bases and J gave up 7 bases, with 11 bases separating them. Germline CDR1 and CDR2: SQVTM and ANQGSEA. The chain combines TRBV29-1 with TRBJ2-3, with D unresolved. Sequenced sample: peripheral blood. The TCR was taken from a man younger than 40 with active or convalescent COVID-19. As DNA, the CDR3 is TGCAGCGTTGAAGATGACTTGTGGAATACGCAGTATTTT. Translation: CSVEDDLWNTQYF.